Listed below are T cell receptor beta chains from one sample, sequenced in a study of OX40 agonist ivuxolimab in advanced cancers. The assay was immunoSEQ multiplex PCR, and TCRdb's table has in-frame clones only and misses some. The table lists approximately 61,000 clones, nearly 90% of them singletons. Here the sequenced sample was CD4+ or CD8+ T cells sorted from blood, taken in a trial of the OX40 agonist ivuxolimab. These receptors all come from an adult with an advanced solid tumor such as melanoma, head and neck, liver or kidney cancer. The CDR3 runs from the conserved cysteine through the conserved F or W. The D gene is left open where the match is weak. Clone size appears in some rows only: once, few, many, or a class for an expanded clone.

j_call v_call clone_size d_call cdr3_length cdr3_aa cdr3_nt
TRBJ1-5 TRBV28 - - 15 CASSFGLGSNQPQHF TGTGCCAGCAGTTTCGGGCTTGGGAGCAATCAGCCCCAGCATTTT
TRBJ1-3 TRBV6-5 few - 15 CASSLSYYSGNTIYF TGTGCCAGCTCCCTCAGCTACTACTCTGGAAACACCATATATTTT
TRBJ2-3 TRBV7-2 - TRBD2 15 CASSYLAGGLDTQYF TGTGCCAGCAGCTACCTAGCGGGGGGGCTAGATACGCAGTATTTT
TRBJ2-1 TRBV20-1 once - 11 CSAREHREQFF TGCAGTGCTAGAGAGCATCGTGAGCAGTTCTTC
TRBJ1-4 TRBV28 - TRBD1 13 CASIVSGGEKLFF TGTGCCAGCATCGTGTCAGGGGGAGAAAAACTGTTTTTT
TRBJ1-5 TRBV19 - - 12 CASSGRDQPQHF TGTGCCAGTTCAGGGAGAGATCAGCCCCAGCATTTT
TRBJ2-5 TRBV7-9 - - 8 CASSLEYF TGTGCCAGCAGCCTGGAGTACTTC
TRBJ2-7 TRBV11-3 - - 13 CASSFQADYEQYF TGTGCCAGCAGCTTCCAAGCAGACTACGAGCAGTACTTC
TRBJ2-7 TRBV19 - TRBD1 13 CASKGTGGYEQYF TGTGCCAGTAAGGGGACAGGGGGATACGAGCAGTACTTC
TRBJ1-2 TRBV11-2 few - 14 CASSLDLAGGGYTF TGTGCCAGCAGCTTAGATCTGGCAGGAGGTGGCTACACCTTC
TRBJ1-6 TRBV27 medium-sized - 15 CASSPRQVSNSPLHF TGTGCCAGCAGTCCCCGACAGGTGAGTAATTCACCCCTCCACTTT
TRBJ1-3 TRBV30 - - 12 CAWSTEPNTIYF TGTGCCTGGAGTACTGAACCAAACACCATATATTTT
TRBJ2-7 TRBV14 - - 13 CASSLRGAYEQYF TGTGCCAGCAGCCTCCGAGGTGCCTACGAGCAGTACTTC
TRBJ1-2 TRBV6-1 once - 14 CASTPDGQYYGYTF TGTGCCAGCACCCCTGATGGACAGTACTATGGCTACACCTTC